The 9 T cell receptor beta chains below were found in one sample sequenced in a study of cytomegalovirus exposure and HLA in healthy donors. The PCR had 60 Vbeta and 13 Jbeta primers. Generated by immunoSEQ multiplex PCR, the TCRdb table keeps only in-frame clones and is missing some. The sample consists of some 140,000 clones, roughly 73% of them appearing once. Source material: PBMCs. These receptors all stem from a male donor in good health and CMV-seronegative.

The gene calls are TRBV10-2 and TRBJ1-2; D is possibly TRBD1 (5 bases). The V gene lost 4 bases and the J gene lost 4 bases, with 10 bases spanning the gap. The CDR3 runs 13 residues. Germline values: CDR1 WSHSY, CDR2 SAAADI. CDR3 loop: CASSAGHSYGYTF. For the CDR3, the DNA is TGCGCCAGCAGTGCAGGACACAGCTATGGCTACACCTTC.

This clone was detected a few times. The rearrangement links TRBV6-5 to TRBJ1-1; D ambiguous. Germline CDR1 is MNHEY and CDR2 is SVGAGI. V was clipped by 0 bases and J by 7 bases, with 9 bases between them. This CDR3 has 13 residues. Here the CDR3 DNA reads TGTGCCAGCAGTTACTCGGAGTCAGTTGAAGCTTTCTTT. This encodes CASSYSESVEAFF.

This clone was seen a few times. The chain is built from TRBV5-1 and TRBJ1-1; 7 nucleotides agree with TRBD1. CDR1 and CDR2 (germline): SGHRS, YFSETQ. V dropped 4 bases and J dropped 3; count of bases not matched to a gene: 3. CDR3 length: 13 amino acids. The CDR3 bases are TGCGCCAGCAGCCTAGGACAGGACACTGAAGCTTTCTTT. It specifies CASSLGQDTEAFF.

This chain links TRBV7-2 with TRBJ2-3; 7 bases fit TRBD2. With 3 bases clipped from V and 4 bases from J, the junction kept 4 bases outside the gene matches. CDR1 is SGHTA and CDR2 is FQGNSA in the germline V gene. The CDR3 is 14 amino acids. Written as DNA, the CDR3 is TGTGCCAGCAGCTTGGCGGGGGTTGCAGATACGCAGTATTTT. Protein sequence: CASSLAGVADTQYF.

This chain joins TRBV5-1 and TRBJ2-7, with TRBD1 matching over 8 bases. The CDR3 totals 14 residues. V trimming: 7 bases; J trimming: 3 bases; junction bases outside the gene matches: 9. Germline V CDR1 and CDR2: SGHRS, YFSETQ. The CDR3 DNA follows: TGCGCCAGCGGGTCAGGGGGCCCCGTCTACGAGCAGTACTTC. Translated: CASGSGGPVYEQYF.

This chain connects TRBV30 to TRBJ2-5; D is possibly TRBD1 (6 bases). The end of the DNA aligns better with TRBJ2-7, so the J call may be wrong. CDR3 length equals 11 residues. The germline V gene has CDR1 GTSNPN and CDR2 SVGIG (reference sequence). CDR3 region: CAWSRGYEQYF. The DNA of the CDR3 is TGTGCCTGGAGCAGGGGATACGAGCAGTACTTC.

V usage is TRBV4-3 and J usage is TRBJ1-2; D gene ambiguous. The ends were cut back, 4 bases at V and 0 bases at J, with 6 bases in the middle. The germline gives CDR1 LGHNA, CDR2 YSLEER. The CDR3 contains 13 residues. The CDR3 DNA reads TGCGCCAGCAGCCTTACTGCTAACTATGGCTACACCTTC. Its translation: CASSLTANYGYTF.

V is TRBV19 and J is TRBJ2-7; 8 positions match TRBD1. The CDR3 length is 15 residues. Trimming at V came to 3 bases and at J to 4 bases, leaving 8 bases not matched to a gene. Germline V CDR1 and CDR2: LNHDA, SQIVND (reference sequence). CDR3 in amino acids: CASSIGQGPLYEQYF. CDR3 coding DNA: TGTGCCAGTAGTATCGGACAGGGCCCCCTTTACGAGCAGTACTTC.

The CDR3, as DNA: TGTGCCAGTAGTATAAGGGACAGAAATCAGCCCCAGCATTTT. It specifies CASSIRDRNQPQHF. This chain connects TRBV19 to TRBJ1-5, with 7 nucleotides matching TRBD1. This CDR3 is built from 14 residues. Germline CDR1 LNHDA, CDR2 SQIVND (reference sequence). With V trimmed by 2 bases and J by 4 bases, 2 bases remained unmatched. Complete variable domain (other parts from reference TRBV19 and TRBJ1-5): DGGITQSPKYLFRKEGQNVTLSCEQNLNHDAMYWYRQDPGQGLRLIYYSQIVNDFQKGDIAEGYSVSREKKESFPLTVTSAQKNPTAFYLCASSIRDRNQPQHFGDGTRLSIL.